Below, 19 T cell receptor beta chains from the same sample are listed, as sequenced in a study of control samples from healthy donors and cancer patients. Measured with immunoSEQ multiplex PCR; TCRdb has only the in-frame clones, and not every one. The data contain about 22,000 clones, 83% of them singletons. Sequencing was performed on PBMCs. The receptors were sampled from a man aged 55 to 69 with head and neck cancer.

In this sample, this clone turned up once. The CDR3 DNA reads TGTGCCACCAGCAGAGCCTCTAGCGGGGGTCGCGGTGAGCAGTTCTTC. Its protein product is CATSRASSGGRGEQFF. The V call is TRBV15, the J call TRBJ2-1; 10 bases match TRBD2. CDR1 and CDR2 from the germline V gene are LNHNV and YYDKDF (reference sequence). The CDR3 length is 16 residues. Trimming at V came to 1 base and at J to 9 bases, leaving 9 bases not matched to a gene.

V is TRBV28 and J is TRBJ2-2; the match to TRBD2 covers 7 bases. Germline assignment: CDR1 MDHEN and CDR2 SYDVKM. The CDR3 runs to 14 residues. V was pared by 8 bases and J by 0 bases, with 3 bases of the junction left unmatched. CDR3 loop: CASGTITNTGELFF. Here the CDR3 DNA reads TGTGCCAGCGGGACTATTACGAACACCGGGGAGCTGTTTTTT.

The V and J genes are TRBV12-3 or TRBV12-4 and TRBJ2-1; 7 nucleotides line up with TRBD1. The length of the CDR3 is 12 residues. V gave up 3 bases and J gave up 14 bases; unmatched junction bases: 7. CDR3 DNA sequence: TGTGCCAGCAGTTTGGTACAGGGGACGGAGTTCTTC. This codes for CASSLVQGTEFF.

This clone was found once. The junction departs from the called germline gene at one end, perhaps through a read error. The chain joins TRBV30 to TRBJ2-7, with D possibly TRBD2 on 5 matching bases. CDR3 length equals 10 residues. Looked up from germline, CDR1 is GTSNPN and CDR2 is SVGIG (reference sequence). The CDR3 sequence is CAWVEAVVFF. Written as DNA, the CDR3 is TGTGCCTGGGTCGAAGCGGTAGTCTTCTTC.

The chain is built from TRBV11-2 and TRBJ2-3; 9 bases fit TRBD2. The V and J ends lost 5 bases and 2 bases, in that order; junction bases with no gene match: 5. CDR1 SGHAT and CDR2 FQNNGV come from the germline V gene. The CDR3 contains 15 residues. CDR3 loop: CASSPRLAVTDTQYF. The CDR3 region has the DNA TGTGCCAGCAGCCCCCGACTAGCGGTCACAGATACGCAGTATTTT.

The chain joins TRBV6-5 to TRBJ2-2, with D unresolved. Trimming stripped 5 bases from V and 5 bases from J, with 3 bases between. CDR3 length: 11 residues. Germline CDR1 and CDR2: MNHEY and SVGAGI. The CDR3 here is CASSQTGELFF. CDR3 coding DNA: TGTGCCAGCAGTCAAACCGGGGAGCTGTTTTTT.

The J gene is TRBJ1-5, the V gene TRBV18; D possibly corresponds to TRBD1 (6 bases). Germline values: CDR1 KGHSH, CDR2 LQKENI. Trimming pared 4 bases from V and 5 bases from J, leaving 18 bases between. The CDR3 runs 16 residues. CDR3 nucleotides: TGTGCCAGCTCACGAGATAGACCCAGGGGAGATCAGCCCCAGCATTTT. Translating gives CASSRDRPRGDQPQHF.

The chain combines TRBV12-3 or TRBV12-4 with TRBJ1-1; no reliable D call. V lost 7 bases and J 3 bases, leaving 12 bases between the germline ends. CDR3 length equals 13 residues. CDR3 amino acids: CASTPGIYTEAFF. In DNA, the CDR3 is TGTGCCAGCACCCCCGGCATTTACACTGAAGCTTTCTTT.

The chain joins TRBV28 to TRBJ1-2; the D gene is possibly TRBD1 (5 bases). With 3 bases removed from V and 4 bases from J, the gap between germline ends came to 27 bases. This CDR3 is 19 amino acids long. Germline V gives CDR1 MDHEN, CDR2 SYDVKM. For the CDR3, the DNA is TGTGCCAGCAGTTTGGGGAGTGGGACCGAAGCCGTCTGGGGCTATGGCTACACCTTC. Translating it yields CASSLGSGTEAVWGYGYTF.

V gene TRBV29-1 combines with J gene TRBJ2-7, with 12 bases aligning to TRBD2. Looked up from germline, CDR1 is SQVTM and CDR2 is ANQGSEA. V was pared by 5 bases and J by 5 bases, with 7 bases of the junction left unmatched. The CDR3 runs 14 residues. The DNA for the CDR3 is TGCAGCGTTCTCCTAGCGGGAGGGCCGCACGAGCAGTACTTC. This gives the protein CSVLLAGGPHEQYF.

The J gene is TRBJ1-3, the V gene TRBV30, with D hard to call. The CDR3 is made up of 13 amino acids. Germline V CDR1 and CDR2: GTSNPN, SVGIG (reference sequence). V was shortened by 3 bases and J by 0 bases, with 6 bases between the two germline ends. In DNA, the CDR3 is TGTGCCTGGAGACACAGCTCTGGAAACACCATATATTTT. Translated: CAWRHSSGNTIYF.

V usage is TRBV7-2 and J usage is TRBJ2-5, with TRBD2 matching over 12 bases. The CDR3 covers 17 residues. With 5 bases clipped from V and 9 bases from J, the junction kept 16 bases outside the gene matches. CDR1 and CDR2 from the germline V gene are SGHTA and FQGNSA. The DNA for the CDR3 is TGTGCCAGCAGCCACCCCCGGACTAGCGGGGTCCAGGGGGCCCAGTACTTC. Its protein product is CASSHPRTSGVQGAQYF.

The V and J genes are TRBV24-1 and TRBJ2-3, with D possibly called TRBD1 or TRBD2 (7 bases each). Germline values: CDR1 KGHDR, CDR2 SFDVKD. V was clipped by 3 bases and J by 1 base, with 16 bases between them. The CDR3 has 17 amino acids. The CDR3 region has the DNA TGTGCCACCAGTGATCCACAGCGGGACAGAGGCACAGATACGCAGTATTTT. Its protein is CATSDPQRDRGTDTQYF.

The V gene is TRBV2, the J gene TRBJ1-2; maybe TRBD1 (6 bases). V shed 5 bases and J shed 3 bases, with 19 bases lying between them. Germline values: CDR1 SNHLY, CDR2 FYNNEI. The CDR3 consists of 16 residues. The CDR3 sequence: CASSPRGGANDYGYTF. As DNA, the CDR3 is TGTGCCAGCAGTCCTCGGGGGGGGGCAAACGACTATGGCTACACCTTC.

The genes are TRBV14 and TRBJ2-7; D perhaps matches TRBD2 (6 bases). Looked up from germline, CDR1 is SGHDN and CDR2 is FVKESK. V dropped 1 base and J dropped 3 bases, with 13 bases sitting between them. The CDR3 spans 15 residues. Here the CDR3 DNA reads TGTGCCAGCAGCCAAGGGGATCCTAGCGTCTACGAGCAGTACTTC. Residues: CASSQGDPSVYEQYF.

As to this clone: Other nucleotide sequences in the sample specify the same CDR3. The CDR3 DNA sequence: TGTGCCAGCAGCTCCGGGACAGACCAAGAGACCCAGTACTTC. It specifies CASSSGTDQETQYF. The J gene is TRBJ2-5, the V gene TRBV5-4; 7 bases align to TRBD1. Germline CDR1 reads SGHNT; CDR2 reads YYREEE (reference sequence). The CDR3 contains 14 residues. Germline trimming cut 3 bases from V and 0 bases from J; bases unmatched to any gene: 2.

This clone was recorded only once. V gene TRBV27 combines with J gene TRBJ2-5, with D possibly TRBD2 on 5 matching bases. Germline V gene lookup returns CDR1 MNHEY and CDR2 SMNVEV (reference sequence). CDR3 size: 12 residues. Trimming left V 2 bases short and J 4 bases short, with 5 bases between. The CDR3 coding sequence is TGTGCCAGCAGTTTAGAGGGAGAGACCCAGTACTTC. Its protein product is CASSLEGETQYF.

The V call is TRBV19, the J call TRBJ1-1; D is perhaps TRBD1 (6 bases). The ends were cut back, 7 bases at V and 1 base at J, with 10 bases in the middle. Germline loops: CDR1 LNHDA, CDR2 SQIVND (reference sequence). The CDR3 totals 13 residues. The CDR3 region has the DNA TGTGCCAGTACCTCGACAGGGAACACTGAAGCTTTCTTT. Protein product: CASTSTGNTEAFF. The whole variable domain, remainder taken from reference TRBV19 and TRBJ1-1, is DGGITQSPKYLFRKEGQNVTLSCEQNLNHDAMYWYRQDPGQGLRLIYYSQIVNDFQKGDIAEGYSVSREKKESFPLTVTSAQKNPTAFYLCASTSTGNTEAFFGQGTRLTVV.

The rearrangement joins TRBV4-3 to TRBJ1-2; no clear D gene. V was pared by 4 bases and J by 0 bases, with 12 bases between. The CDR3 is made up of 15 amino acids. Germline V gives CDR1 LGHNA, CDR2 YSLEER. The CDR3 loop reads CASSLEPGANYGYTF. CDR3 sequence (DNA): TGCGCCAGCAGCCTAGAACCGGGAGCTAACTATGGCTACACCTTC.